This T cell receptor (beta chain) is from a study of blood T cell repertoires in COVID-19. Sequencing used immunoSEQ multiplex PCR; TCRdb keeps in-frame clones, though not all of them. This table holds more than 110,000 clones, more than 75% found once. Trimming cost V 5 bases and J 4 bases; bases outside gene matches: 9. CDR1 is SGHNT, CDR2 YENEEA, per germline. This CDR3 region has 17 residues. This clone was seen once. The material sequenced was peripheral blood. The receptor comes from a human donor in a cohort sampled during active COVID-19. V is TRBV11-3 and J is TRBJ2-2; 11 bases align to TRBD1. The CDR3 DNA sequence: TGTGCCAGCAGCCCGGATGGAGGACAGGGGGCCACCGGGGAGCTGTTTTTT. As protein: CASSPDGGQGATGELFF.